This entry describes one T cell receptor beta chain. Original methodology: Counts of nucleated cells, estimated from reference gene primer amplification, were obtained. Repertoires were generated with immunoSEQ multiplex PCR, while TCRdb's copy carries only in-frame clones and drops some. From that table come the V and J calls and clone size; the DNA was used to work out D and trimming. The sample carries around 500,000 clones, approximately 85% recorded once. The sample comes from a study of blood T cell repertoires in COVID-19. The overall study: Acute and convalescent COVID-19 samples came from the United States, Italy and Spain. PBMCs, B-cell-depleted T cells, or T cells provided the cDNA or gDNA that made up the material.

Germline V gene data show CDR1 as ENHRY and CDR2 as SYGVKD. The CDR3 has 14 residues. V lost 0 bases and J lost 7, with 12 bases in between. The V and J genes are TRBV10-3 and TRBJ1-1, with D possibly being TRBD1 (5 bases). The TCR originated in a human donor in a cohort sampled during active COVID-19. The sequenced sample consisted of peripheral blood. CDR3 coding DNA: TGTGCCATCAGTGAGTCGACAGCCCGTTTTGAAGCTTTCTTT. This gives the protein CAISESTARFEAFF.